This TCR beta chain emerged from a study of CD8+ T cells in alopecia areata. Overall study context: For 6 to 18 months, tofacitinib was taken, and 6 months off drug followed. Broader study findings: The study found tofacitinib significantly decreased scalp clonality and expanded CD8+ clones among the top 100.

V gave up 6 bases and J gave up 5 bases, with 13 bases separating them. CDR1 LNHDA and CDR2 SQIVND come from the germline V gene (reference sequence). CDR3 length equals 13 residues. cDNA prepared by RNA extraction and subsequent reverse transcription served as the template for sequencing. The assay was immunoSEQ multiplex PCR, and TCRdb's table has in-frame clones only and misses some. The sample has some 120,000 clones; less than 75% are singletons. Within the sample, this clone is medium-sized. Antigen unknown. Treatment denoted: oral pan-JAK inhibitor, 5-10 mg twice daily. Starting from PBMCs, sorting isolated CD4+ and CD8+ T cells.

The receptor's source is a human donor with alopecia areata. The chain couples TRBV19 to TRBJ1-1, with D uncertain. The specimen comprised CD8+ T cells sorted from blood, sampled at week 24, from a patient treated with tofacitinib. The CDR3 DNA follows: TGTGCCAGTAGCAGAACCTGGCGGACTGAAGCTTTCTTT. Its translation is CASSRTWRTEAFF. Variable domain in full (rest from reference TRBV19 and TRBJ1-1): DGGITQSPKYLFRKEGQNVTLSCEQNLNHDAMYWYRQDPGQGLRLIYYSQIVNDFQKGDIAEGYSVSREKKESFPLTVTSAQKNPTAFYLCASSRTWRTEAFFGQGTRLTVV.